This T cell receptor (beta chain) stems from a study of shared clonotypes between healthy human individuals. Study overall: With ages of 18 to 49, the donors were a couple of women and a few men.

Naive CD8 cells lacked CD45RO and underwent positive selection for CCR7, leaving out terminally differentiated effector memory CD45RA+ cells. Measured with immunoSEQ multiplex PCR; TCRdb has only the in-frame clones, and not every one. The table has around 1,900,000 clones, roughly 93% seen once; the top ten hold less than 2%. The sequence was obtained from a man younger than 35 in good health. Some clones in this sample may be carry-over from other donors' samples. Sequenced input: naive CD8+ T cells from PBMCs.

CDR3 loop: CASSQEDAVSYEQYF. In DNA, the CDR3 is TGCGCCAGCAGCCAAGAGGACGCAGTCTCCTACGAGCAGTACTTC. The gene calls are TRBV4-3 and TRBJ2-7; no firm D call. CDR1 LGHNA and CDR2 YSLEER come from the germline V gene. V was trimmed by 0 bases and J by 0 bases, leaving 9 bases between them. The CDR3 contains 15 residues.